The rows below give T cell receptor beta chains drawn from one sample of a study of breast tumors, draining lymph nodes, adjacent tissues. Each CDR3 protein is one row after TCRdb ran MiXCR on the multiplex PCR reads. The sample carries around 150,000 distinct CDR3 sequences, more than 20% recorded once. Sequences were obtained from axillary lymph node tissue. The receptor source for this set is a female donor with breast cancer. Some clones in this sample may be carry-over from other donors' samples. Both conserved end residues are part of each CDR3. A D gene is named only where the DNA matches it firmly. The listing skips clone size in some rows; elsewhere it reads once, few, many or a size class.

v_gene: TRBV28; abundance: NA; d_gene: NA; CDR3aa: CASSSPRGRANQETQYF
v_gene: TRBV9; abundance: many; d_gene: TRBD2; CDR3aa: CASSPRRGRLAANEQFF
v_gene: TRBV6-2/TRBV6-3; abundance: many; d_gene: NA; CDR3aa: CASSYVGETQYF
v_gene: TRBV28; abundance: many; d_gene: NA; CDR3aa: CASRPGRMYEQYF
v_gene: TRBV29-1; abundance: many; d_gene: TRBD2; CDR3aa: CSVSSGGYEQYF
v_gene: TRBV11-3; abundance: few; d_gene: TRBD1; CDR3aa: CASSLRDRGYNEQFF
v_gene: TRBV12-3/TRBV12-4; abundance: many; d_gene: TRBD2; CDR3aa: CASSLGLVAGGGIDTQYF
v_gene: TRBV20-1; abundance: many; d_gene: NA; CDR3aa: CSAPRDGYNEQFF
v_gene: TRBV11-3; abundance: few; d_gene: TRBD2; CDR3aa: CASSSGGTTSQFF
v_gene: TRBV6-6; abundance: many; d_gene: NA; CDR3aa: CASSYDRSNQPQHF
v_gene: TRBV29-1; abundance: NA; d_gene: TRBD1; CDR3aa: CGTRTGGRETQYF
v_gene: TRBV11-2; abundance: NA; d_gene: NA; CDR3aa: CASSHSWYRTYFWPQHF
v_gene: TRBV28; abundance: few; d_gene: NA; CDR3aa: CASTTLWGELFF
v_gene: TRBV20-1; abundance: many; d_gene: TRBD2; CDR3aa: CSARDWLAGGGGELFF
v_gene: TRBV11-3; abundance: many; d_gene: TRBD2; CDR3aa: CASSLRGRANEQFF
v_gene: TRBV29-1; abundance: many; d_gene: TRBD1; CDR3aa: CSVEMWDRDEQYF
v_gene: TRBV2; abundance: many; d_gene: NA; CDR3aa: CASSRDGANYGYTF
v_gene: TRBV2; abundance: many; d_gene: NA; CDR3aa: CASTGDYEQYF
v_gene: TRBV25-1; abundance: many; d_gene: TRBD2; CDR3aa: CASSATSGSVNNEQFF
v_gene: TRBV4-2; abundance: NA; d_gene: NA; CDR3aa: CASSQVSQAGSGNTIYF
v_gene: TRBV20-1; abundance: NA; d_gene: TRBD2; CDR3aa: CSARTSGVDEQFF
v_gene: TRBV5-1; abundance: many; d_gene: TRBD2; CDR3aa: CASSRETGTSGSEQYF
v_gene: TRBV6-5; abundance: many; d_gene: NA; CDR3aa: CASSYRRATNEKLFF
v_gene: TRBV20-1; abundance: many; d_gene: NA; CDR3aa: CSANGQGVYNEQFF
v_gene: TRBV10-3; abundance: many; d_gene: NA; CDR3aa: CAISNSGTVMTQYF
v_gene: TRBV7-2; abundance: NA; d_gene: NA; CDR3aa: CASSLGGLSAKNIQYF
v_gene: TRBV24-1; abundance: NA; d_gene: NA; CDR3aa: CATSGGLDEQFF
v_gene: TRBV6-5; abundance: many; d_gene: NA; CDR3aa: CASRGLTITIYSNQPQHF
v_gene: TRBV6-1; abundance: few; d_gene: NA; CDR3aa: CASSEVEDQETQYF
v_gene: TRBV14; abundance: few; d_gene: TRBD2; CDR3aa: CASSQVRTSANEQFF
v_gene: TRBV5-1; abundance: once; d_gene: TRBD1; CDR3aa: CASSWTGAYEQYF
v_gene: TRBV27; abundance: many; d_gene: TRBD1; CDR3aa: CASSLGQGGDEQYF
v_gene: TRBV20-1; abundance: many; d_gene: NA; CDR3aa: CSASRDFGYQETQYF
v_gene: TRBV12-3/TRBV12-4; abundance: many; d_gene: NA; CDR3aa: CASRGDGTNTGELFF
v_gene: TRBV6-1; abundance: many; d_gene: TRBD2; CDR3aa: CASSRLAGGLETQYF
v_gene: TRBV5-1; abundance: many; d_gene: NA; CDR3aa: CASSLAFLQNTGELFF
v_gene: TRBV7-2; abundance: many; d_gene: NA; CDR3aa: CASSSSLDYGETQYF
v_gene: TRBV12-3/TRBV12-4; abundance: many; d_gene: NA; CDR3aa: CASSFNPLNTGELFF
v_gene: TRBV4-1; abundance: many; d_gene: NA; CDR3aa: CASSMTKKGEQFF
v_gene: TRBV5-8; abundance: many; d_gene: TRBD2; CDR3aa: CASSTGLVANNEQFF
v_gene: TRBV5-4; abundance: NA; d_gene: TRBD1; CDR3aa: CASSSTGATDTQYF
v_gene: TRBV27; abundance: many; d_gene: TRBD2; CDR3aa: CASSLFSGSRYNEQFF
v_gene: TRBV30; abundance: few; d_gene: TRBD2; CDR3aa: CAWSVGLAGGWQETQYF
v_gene: TRBV7-2; abundance: many; d_gene: NA; CDR3aa: CASSLGQIRNNSPLHF
v_gene: TRBV4-1; abundance: NA; d_gene: NA; CDR3aa: CASSQEWGWGASGNNEQFF
v_gene: TRBV28; abundance: many; d_gene: TRBD1; CDR3aa: CASSSGQGRSSPLHF
v_gene: TRBV18; abundance: many; d_gene: NA; CDR3aa: CASSPRVSESYEQYF
v_gene: TRBV20-1; abundance: many; d_gene: TRBD2; CDR3aa: CSAREAGRSYEQYF
v_gene: TRBV28; abundance: NA; d_gene: TRBD1; CDR3aa: CASWGTGVYEQYF